Listed here are 19 T cell receptor beta chains from one sample, sequenced in a study of blood T cell repertoires in COVID-19. Using immunoSEQ multiplex PCR, the repertoire was profiled, and TCRdb retains in-frame clones only, with some absent. The sample lists 250,000 to 300,000 clones; approximately 89% were seen once. Sequencing was done on a sample of peripheral blood. These receptors all stem from a woman aged 25 to 39 with COVID-19, enrolled during active disease.

This chain uses TRBV11-2 with TRBJ1-2, with D possibly TRBD1 on 6 matching bases. V was clipped by 5 bases and J by 8 bases, with 15 bases between them. Germline CDR1 reads SGHAT; CDR2 reads FQNNGV. This CDR3 is built from 13 residues. The CDR3 loop reads CASSHGLGAGYTF. The CDR3 DNA reads TGTGCCAGCAGCCACGGATTGGGGGCCGGCTACACCTTC.

V and J are TRBV27 and TRBJ1-4; D uncertain. Trimming pared 6 bases from V and 0 bases from J, leaving 5 bases between. This CDR3 is 13 amino acids long. Germline loops: CDR1 MNHEY, CDR2 SMNVEV (reference sequence). The CDR3 protein is CASSPATNEKLFF. CDR3 bases: TGTGCCAGCAGCCCTGCAACTAATGAAAAACTGTTTTTT.

J is TRBJ2-1 and V is TRBV19; 8 bases match TRBD1. CDR1 and CDR2 from the germline V gene are LNHDA and SQIVND (reference sequence). The CDR3 totals 15 residues. Germline trimming cut 10 bases from V and 0 bases from J; bases unmatched to any gene: 8. CDR3 bases: TGTGCCACCCAAAGAACAGGGGGCTCCTACAATGAGCAGTTCTTC. The encoded protein is CATQRTGGSYNEQFF.

The gene calls are TRBV6-1 and TRBJ2-3, with a tentative D call TRBD2 (5 bases). The CDR3 extends over 15 amino acids. Germline V gene data show CDR1 as MNHNS and CDR2 as SASEGT. V lost 2 bases to trimming and J lost 0 bases, with 9 bases between them. The CDR3 nucleotides are TGTGCCAGCAGTGAACCACGACTAAGCACAGATACGCAGTATTTT. Translation gives CASSEPRLSTDTQYF.

The V gene is TRBV19, the J gene TRBJ1-5; D uncertain. The CDR3 runs 13 residues. The germline V gene has CDR1 LNHDA and CDR2 SQIVND (reference sequence). Trimming took off 7 bases at V and 4 bases at J, with 11 bases between the two ends. This chain's CDR3 is CASMSPGNQPQHF. Here the CDR3 DNA reads TGTGCCAGTATGTCACCGGGGAATCAGCCCCAGCATTTT.

A remark on this clone: Other nucleotide sequences from this sample produce the same CDR3. The chain carries TRBV19 and TRBJ2-7; TRBD1 agrees at 8 bases. Germline values: CDR1 LNHDA, CDR2 SQIVND (reference sequence). The CDR3 runs to 14 residues. The trim removed 5 bases at V and 0 bases at J, leaving 3 bases unmatched. CDR3 in DNA: TGTGCCAGTAGTGCCACAGGGGGCTCCTACGAGCAGTACTTC. It yields the protein CASSATGGSYEQYF. Full variable domain (rest looked up from reference TRBV19 and TRBJ2-7): DGGITQSPKYLFRKEGQNVTLSCEQNLNHDAMYWYRQDPGQGLRLIYYSQIVNDFQKGDIAEGYSVSREKKESFPLTVTSAQKNPTAFYLCASSATGGSYEQYFGPGTRLTVT.

The chain carries TRBV5-1 and TRBJ1-1; maybe TRBD1 (6 bases). Trimming took 0 bases from V and 10 from J, leaving 19 bases between them. Per germline, CDR1 SGHRS and CDR2 YFSETQ. This CDR3 comprises 15 residues. DNA for the CDR3: TGCGCCAGCAGCTTGGGTTCGGCAGGGGCTATTGGAGCTTTCTTT. Translation gives CASSLGSAGAIGAFF.

The V gene is TRBV2, the J gene TRBJ2-7, with TRBD2 matching 12 bases. The CDR3 runs 15 residues. Germline trimming cut 6 bases from V and 2 bases from J; bases unmatched to any gene: 5. Germline CDR1 and CDR2: SNHLY and FYNNEI. The CDR3 sequence: CASSQLAGGTYEQYF. DNA of the CDR3: TGTGCCAGCAGCCAACTAGCGGGGGGTACCTACGAGCAGTACTTC. The full variable domain, its missing parts supplied by reference TRBV2 and TRBJ2-7, is EPEVTQTPSHQVTQMGQEVILRCVPISNHLYFYWYRQILGQKVEFLVSFYNNEISEKSEIFDDQFSVERPDGSNFTLKIRSTKLEDSAMYFCASSQLAGGTYEQYFGPGTRLTVT.

The chain links TRBV7-9 to TRBJ1-2; 8 nucleotides line up with TRBD1. Germline CDR1 and CDR2: SEHNR and FQNEAQ (reference sequence). The CDR3 sequence is 14 residues long. V shed 3 bases, J shed 8 bases, and the junction held 8 bases outside the gene matches. CDR3 sequence reads: CASSFGQGARGYTF. The DNA of the CDR3 is TGTGCCAGCAGCTTCGGCCAGGGGGCGCGGGGCTACACCTTC.

This clone showed up just a few times. The chain links TRBV5-1 to TRBJ1-3, with D tentatively TRBD1 (5 bases). Trimming pared 3 bases from V and 5 bases from J, leaving 18 bases between. Germline V gives CDR1 SGHRS, CDR2 YFSETQ. The CDR3 runs 16 residues. The CDR3 DNA reads TGCGCCAGCAGCTGGGGGGACGGGACTCCCCGAAACACCATATATTTT. It is translated as CASSWGDGTPRNTIYF. Full variable domain (rest looked up from reference TRBV5-1 and TRBJ1-3): KAGVTQTPRYLIKTRGQQVTLSCSPISGHRSVSWYQQTPGQGLQFLFEYFSETQRNKGNFPGRFSGRQFSNSRSEMNVSTLELGDSALYLCASSWGDGTPRNTIYFGEGSWLTVV.

The chain couples TRBV6-5 to TRBJ1-2; D gene ambiguous. There are 13 residues in the CDR3. In germline, CDR1 is MNHEY, CDR2 SVGAGI. Trimming took 6 bases from V and 3 from J, leaving 11 bases between them. CDR3 amino acids: CASSVDGDYGYTF. The CDR3 bases are TGTGCCAGCAGCGTCGACGGGGACTATGGCTACACCTTC.

Remarks on this clone: One end of the junction varies from germline; a read error may be responsible. The chain employs TRBV4-2 and TRBJ2-5; a weak D match, TRBD2 (6 bases). Germline V CDR1 and CDR2: LGHNA, YNFKEQ. The CDR3 consists of 16 residues. The CDR3 bases are TGTGCCAGCAGCCAAGAGCCCCGGGGACTCCAAGGGACCCAGTACTTC. Translated, it gives CASSQEPRGLQGTQYF.

The chain uses TRBV30 and TRBJ1-2; TRBD1 matches at 7 bases. The CDR3 length is 13 residues. In germline, CDR1 is GTSNPN, CDR2 SVGIG (reference sequence). V shed 3 bases, J shed 7 bases, and the junction held 8 bases outside the gene matches. The CDR3 here is CAWRAQYRGGYTF. CDR3 nucleotide sequence: TGTGCCTGGAGAGCCCAGTACAGGGGTGGCTACACCTTC.

J is TRBJ2-2 and V is TRBV2, with unresolved D. The CDR3 extends over 12 amino acids. Trimming took off 6 bases at V and 6 bases at J, with 8 bases between the two ends. Germline-derived CDR1 and CDR2 are SNHLY and FYNNEI. The CDR3 DNA reads as TGTGCCAGCAGGGTTGAGGCCGGGGAGCTGTTTTTT. As protein: CASRVEAGELFF.

The chain carries TRBV5-5 and TRBJ1-2, with 7 bases aligning to TRBD1. With 5 bases clipped from V and 4 bases from J, the junction kept 14 bases outside the gene matches. This CDR3 is 16 amino acids long. Germline V gene sequence: CDR1 SGHKS, CDR2 YYEKEE (reference sequence). DNA for the CDR3: TGTGCCAGCAGACTCTCCCCGACAGGGCGAGGCTATGGCTACACCTTC. It specifies CASRLSPTGRGYGYTF.

The chain couples TRBV6-5 to TRBJ1-3; D ambiguous. Trimming cost V 6 bases and J 6 bases, with 6 bases left between them. CDR1 MNHEY and CDR2 SVGAGI come from the germline V gene. The CDR3 totals 11 residues. The CDR3 reads CASSQLNTIYF. The CDR3 DNA follows: TGTGCCAGCAGCCAGTTAAACACCATATATTTT.

V gene TRBV5-1 combines with J gene TRBJ1-6; 12 positions agree with TRBD1. V lost 4 bases and J lost 9; bases outside the gene matches: 5. The CDR3 totals 15 residues. CDR1 and CDR2 from the germline V gene are SGHRS and YFSETQ. The CDR3 sequence: CASSLRDRGLSPLHF. In DNA, the CDR3 is TGCGCCAGCAGCCTCCGGGACAGGGGGCTTTCACCCCTCCACTTT.

The chain couples TRBV7-8 to TRBJ2-3; 7 bases align to TRBD2. CDR1 is SGHVS, CDR2 FQNEAQ, per germline. The junction had 7 bases not matched to a gene; V was cut back by 0 bases and J by 4 bases. The CDR3 totals 16 residues. The DNA for the CDR3 is TGTGCCAGCAGCTTAGCGGGCGGGGGTGGTGCAGATACGCAGTATTTT. It codes for CASSLAGGGGADTQYF.

The chain links TRBV5-4 to TRBJ2-3; the D gene is possibly TRBD1 (5 bases). CDR3 length: 11 amino acids. V gave up 9 bases and J gave up 5 bases, with 10 bases separating them. Germline assignment: CDR1 SGHNT and CDR2 YYREEE (reference sequence). The CDR3: CATIRGDTQYF. CDR3 nucleotides: TGTGCCACCATAAGGGGAGATACGCAGTATTTT. The full variable domain, its missing parts supplied by reference TRBV5-4 and TRBJ2-3, is ETGVTQSPTHLIKTRGQQVTLRCSSQSGHNTVSWYQQALGQGPQFIFQYYREEENGRGNFPPRFSGLQFPNYSSELNVNALELDDSALYLCATIRGDTQYFGPGTRLTVL.